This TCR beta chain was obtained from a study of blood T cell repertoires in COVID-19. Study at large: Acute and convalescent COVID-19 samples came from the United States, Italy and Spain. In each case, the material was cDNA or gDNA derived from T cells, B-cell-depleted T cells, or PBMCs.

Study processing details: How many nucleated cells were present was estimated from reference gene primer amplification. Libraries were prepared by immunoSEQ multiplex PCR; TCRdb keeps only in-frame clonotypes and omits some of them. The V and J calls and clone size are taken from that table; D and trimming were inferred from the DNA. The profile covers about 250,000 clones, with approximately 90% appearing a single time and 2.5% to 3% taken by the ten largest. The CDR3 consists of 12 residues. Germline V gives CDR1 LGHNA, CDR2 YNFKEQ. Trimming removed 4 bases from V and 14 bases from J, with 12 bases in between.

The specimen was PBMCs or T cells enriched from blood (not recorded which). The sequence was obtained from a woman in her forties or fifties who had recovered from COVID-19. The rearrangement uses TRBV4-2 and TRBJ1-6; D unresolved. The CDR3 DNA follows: TGTGCCAGCAGCCGATCCCGGGTAACCCTCCACTTT. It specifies CASSRSRVTLHF.